This T cell receptor beta chain derives from a study of blood T cell repertoires in COVID-19. The CDR3 runs 15 residues. J was trimmed by 0 bases and V by 5 bases; bases with no gene match: 3. The V gene's germline CDR1 is MNHEY and CDR2 SVGEGT. Only in-frame clones appear in the TCRdb table, and some are missing; sequencing was by immunoSEQ multiplex PCR. The top ten clones hold about 1.7% of a sample with hundreds of thousands of clones, 85% to 90% of them seen once. The sequence derives from a woman in her late teens or twenties with acute COVID-19. Material: PBMCs or T cells enriched from blood (not recorded which). The rearrangement uses TRBV6-2 or TRBV6-3 and TRBJ2-1, with 8 bases fitting TRBD2. Written as DNA, the CDR3 is TGTGCCAGCAGTCTAAGCGGGAGCTCCTACAATGAGCAGTTCTTC. This gives the protein CASSLSGSSYNEQFF.